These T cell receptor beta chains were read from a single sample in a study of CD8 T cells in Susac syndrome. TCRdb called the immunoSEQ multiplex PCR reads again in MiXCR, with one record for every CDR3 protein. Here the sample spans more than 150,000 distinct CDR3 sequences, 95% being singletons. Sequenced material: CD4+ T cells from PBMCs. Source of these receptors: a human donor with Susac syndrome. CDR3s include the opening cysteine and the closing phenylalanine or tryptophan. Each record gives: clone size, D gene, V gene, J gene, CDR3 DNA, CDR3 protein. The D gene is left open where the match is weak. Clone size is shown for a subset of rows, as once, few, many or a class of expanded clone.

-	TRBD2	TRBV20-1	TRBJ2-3	TGCAGTGTCCAGACTAGCGGGGGGAGCACAGATACGCAGTATTTT	CSVQTSGGSTDTQYF
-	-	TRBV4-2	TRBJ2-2	TGTGCCAGCGAGCAGTTCGACGGACAGCTTACCGGGGAGCTGTTTTTT	CASEQFDGQLTGELFF
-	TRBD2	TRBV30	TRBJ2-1	TGTGCCTGGAGTGCACCCGGGACTAGCGGGAGGCCTAGCTCCTACAATGAGCAGTTCTTC	CAWSAPGTSGRPSSYNEQFF
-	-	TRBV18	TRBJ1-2	TGTGCCAGCTCACCTGAGGGGTTCTATGGCTACACCTTC	CASSPEGFYGYTF
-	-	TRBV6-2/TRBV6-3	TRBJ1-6	TGTGCCAGCAGGGACCAGGACAGAAATTCACCCCTCCACTTT	CASRDQDRNSPLHF
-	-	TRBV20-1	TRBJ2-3	TGCAGTGCCCCGGGGCCCGGGAGCACAGATACGCAGTATTTT	CSAPGPGSTDTQYF
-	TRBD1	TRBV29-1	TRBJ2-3	TGCAGCGTTGGACAGGGGGCGAGAGATACGCAGTATTTT	CSVGQGARDTQYF
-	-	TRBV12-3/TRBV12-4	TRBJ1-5	TGTGCCAGCAGTGTCATGAGCAATCAGCCCCAGCATTTT	CASSVMSNQPQHF
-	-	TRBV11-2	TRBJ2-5	TGTGCCAGCAGGTTCCAGGGACGGGAGACCCAGTACTTC	CASRFQGRETQYF
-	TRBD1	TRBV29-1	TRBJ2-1	TGCAGCGGCGACAGGGTGAGCGATGAGCAGTTCTTC	CSGDRVSDEQFF
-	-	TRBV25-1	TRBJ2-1	TGTGCCAGCAGTTTGAGAGGGGTTGGCGGGTCCTACAATGAGCAGTTCTTC	CASSLRGVGGSYNEQFF
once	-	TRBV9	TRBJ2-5	TGTGCCCCCCAGGGGCCGTTCCAAGAGACCCAGTACTTC	CAPQGPFQETQYF
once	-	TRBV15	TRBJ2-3	TGTGCCACCAGCAGAGATAAGGGGGTTCTCACAGATACGCAGTATTTT	CATSRDKGVLTDTQYF
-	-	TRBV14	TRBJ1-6	TGTGCCAGCAGCCCCCAGGGTTCAGATTCACCCCTCCACTTT	CASSPQGSDSPLHF
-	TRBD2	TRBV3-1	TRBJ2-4	TGTGCCAGCAGCCAATCGGCGGGGGGGTTAAACATTCAGTACTTC	CASSQSAGGLNIQYF
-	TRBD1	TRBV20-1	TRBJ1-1	TGCAGTGCTAGGAGGACCCGGGACAGGGGACCTGAAGCTTTCTTT	CSARRTRDRGPEAFF
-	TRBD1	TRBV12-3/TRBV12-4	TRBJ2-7	TGTGCCAGCAGCGCGGACAGGGGGAGTGAGCAGTACTTC	CASSADRGSEQYF
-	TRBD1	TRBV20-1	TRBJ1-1	TGCAGTGCTGTAAGGGGGCTCGGGACTGAAGCTTTCTTT	CSAVRGLGTEAFF
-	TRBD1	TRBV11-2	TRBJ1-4	TGTGCCAGCAGTCCCCTCCGGGACAGCAAACTGTTTTTT	CASSPLRDSKLFF
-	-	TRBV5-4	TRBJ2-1	TGTGCCAGCAGCCGCGGCCAGGCGAGGAATGAGCAGTTCTTC	CASSRGQARNEQFF
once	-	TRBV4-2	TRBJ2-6	TGTGCCAGCAGCGCAAGAGGCCAGACAGGACTCTCTGGGGCCAACGTCCTGACTTTC	CASSARGQTGLSGANVLTF
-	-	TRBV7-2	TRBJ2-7	TGTGCCAGCAGCTTAGGACAGATCACCTACGAGCAGTACTTC	CASSLGQITYEQYF
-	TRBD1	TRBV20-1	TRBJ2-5	TGCAGTGCTGGACAGGGAAAATATAGCGAGACCCAGTACTTC	CSAGQGKYSETQYF
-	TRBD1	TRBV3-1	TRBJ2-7	TGTGCCAGCAGCCGGAAGGACAGGGTTGCTACCTACGAGCAGTACTTC	CASSRKDRVATYEQYF
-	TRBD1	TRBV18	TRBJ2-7	TGTGCCAGCTCACCTGGACAGGGGAGAGACGAGCAGTACTTC	CASSPGQGRDEQYF
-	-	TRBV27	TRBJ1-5	TGTGCCAGCGGCTTCAATCAGCCCCAGCATTTT	CASGFNQPQHF
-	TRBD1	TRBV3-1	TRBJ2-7	TGTGCCAGCAGCCAAGAGGGGACAGGGCCTGGGATCTACGAGCAGTACTTC	CASSQEGTGPGIYEQYF
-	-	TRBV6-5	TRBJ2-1	TGTGCCAGCAGCTCAGACAGGTGGTCCTACAATGAGCAGTTCTTC	CASSSDRWSYNEQFF
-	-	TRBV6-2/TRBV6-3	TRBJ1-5	TGTGCCAGCAGCTTCCCTAAAAGCAATCAGCCCCAGCATTTT	CASSFPKSNQPQHF
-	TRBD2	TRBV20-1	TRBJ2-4	TGCAGTGCTAGAGATGTGCGGGGGAACATTCAGTACTTC	CSARDVRGNIQYF
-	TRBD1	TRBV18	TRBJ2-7	TGTGCCAGCTCACCGAGGGACAGGGGGGGTGAAGAGCAGTACTTC	CASSPRDRGGEEQYF
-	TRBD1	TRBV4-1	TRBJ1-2	TGCGCCAGCAGCGCCAGCCGCCATGGGGACAGCCTCCTCTATGGCTACACCTTC	CASSASRHGDSLLYGYTF
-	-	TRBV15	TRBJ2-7	TGTGCCACCAGCAGAGACAGCGGGCCTACCTACGAGCAGTACTTC	CATSRDSGPTYEQYF
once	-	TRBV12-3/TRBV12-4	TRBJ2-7	TGTGCCAGCAGTCCCTCAGAGGTCGAGCAGTACTTC	CASSPSEVEQYF
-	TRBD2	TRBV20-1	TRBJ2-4	TGCAGTGCTAGTGCTAGCGGGGGGGCCATCATTCAGTACTTC	CSASASGGAIIQYF
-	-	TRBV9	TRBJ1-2	TGTGCCAGCAGCGTAGACGCTAACTATGGCTACACCTTC	CASSVDANYGYTF
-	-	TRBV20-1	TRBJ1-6	TGCAGTGCCAGTTTACAGAAGGCGTATAATTCACCCCTCCACTTT	CSASLQKAYNSPLHF
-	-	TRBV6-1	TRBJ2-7	TGTGCCAGCAAGCAGACAACCTACGAGCAGTACTTC	CASKQTTYEQYF
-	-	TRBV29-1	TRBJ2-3	TGCAGCATCGCCCAGGGGCCAGATACGCAGTATTTT	CSIAQGPDTQYF
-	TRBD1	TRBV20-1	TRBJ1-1	TGCAGTGCTAGTCCCGGGACAGGGGGCACTGAAGCTTTCTTT	CSASPGTGGTEAFF
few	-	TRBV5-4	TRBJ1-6	TGTGCCAGCAGCTTGTCCGGGATTCAAAATTCACCCCTCCACTTT	CASSLSGIQNSPLHF
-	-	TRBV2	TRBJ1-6	TGTGCCAGCAGTGAGTATCCGTCACCCCTCCACTTT	CASSEYPSPLHF
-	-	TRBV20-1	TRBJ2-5	TGCAGTGCTAGCTACAACCAAGAGACCCAGTACTTC	CSASYNQETQYF
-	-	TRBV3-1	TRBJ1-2	TGTGCCAGCAGCCAAGGAACGAGGGGTAGAAGCTATGGCTACACCTTC	CASSQGTRGRSYGYTF
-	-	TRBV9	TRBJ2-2	TGTGCCAGCAGAGTCGCCCAGGGAACCGGGGAGCTGTTTTTT	CASRVAQGTGELFF
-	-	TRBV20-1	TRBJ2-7	TGCAGTGCTCGGAAAGACAGCTACGAGCAGTACTTC	CSARKDSYEQYF
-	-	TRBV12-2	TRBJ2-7	TGTGCAAGTCGCTTAGGTCCGACAGGACGTCCACCCTACGAGCAGTACTTC	CASRLGPTGRPPYEQYF
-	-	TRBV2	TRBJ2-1	TGTGCCGGCAGTGTAGGGAATGGTGAGCAGTTCTTC	CAGSVGNGEQFF
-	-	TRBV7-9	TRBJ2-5	TGTGCCAGCAGCCCTCCTTCTGGCTCGGTAGAGACCCAGTACTTC	CASSPPSGSVETQYF